The T cell receptor beta chain under discussion was sequenced for a study of cytomegalovirus exposure and HLA in healthy donors. Unrecorded immune exposures were likely, despite nominal health at sampling. It was with 60 Vbeta and 13 Jbeta primers that the PCR ran. The assay was immunoSEQ multiplex PCR, and TCRdb's table has in-frame clones only and misses some. The sample contains 180,000 or so clones, over 80% of which appear only once. Points on this clone: The target antigen is unknown.

Study outcomes and limitations: As a later analysis showed, a missense DCLRE1C variant was linked to trimming of TCR beta V- and J-genes.

The receptor comes from a man aged 40-55 years in good health and CMV-seronegative. What was sequenced was PBMCs.

The CDR3 nucleotides are TGCGCCAGCAGCCAACGGACAGTCGAGGGAGCAGATACGCAGTATTTT. Translation: CASSQRTVEGADTQYF. The genes are TRBV4-1 and TRBJ2-3, with a weak D call TRBD1 (6 bases). V lost 2 bases and J 4 bases, leaving 16 bases between the germline ends. Germline CDR1 MGHRA, CDR2 YSYEKL. The CDR3 has 16 amino acids.